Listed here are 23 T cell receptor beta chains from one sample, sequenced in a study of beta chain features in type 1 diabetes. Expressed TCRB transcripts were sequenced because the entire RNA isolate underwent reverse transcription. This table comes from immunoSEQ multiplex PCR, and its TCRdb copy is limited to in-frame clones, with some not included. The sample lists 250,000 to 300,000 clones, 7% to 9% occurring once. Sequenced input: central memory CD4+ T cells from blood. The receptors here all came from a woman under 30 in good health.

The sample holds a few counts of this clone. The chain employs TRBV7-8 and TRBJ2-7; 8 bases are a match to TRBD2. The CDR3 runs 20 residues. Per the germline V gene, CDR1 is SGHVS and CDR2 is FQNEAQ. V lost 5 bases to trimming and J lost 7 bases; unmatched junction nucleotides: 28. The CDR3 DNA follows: TGTGCCAGCAGCCGACGCACACAATCGGGGATCGGGAGGGCCGTGGGGGAGCAGTACTTC. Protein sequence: CASSRRTQSGIGRAVGEQYF.

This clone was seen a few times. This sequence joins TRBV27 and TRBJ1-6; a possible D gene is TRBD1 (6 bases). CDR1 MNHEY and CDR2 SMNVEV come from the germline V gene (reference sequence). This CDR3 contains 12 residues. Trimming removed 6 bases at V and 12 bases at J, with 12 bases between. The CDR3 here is CASRTGGVPLHF. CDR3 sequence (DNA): TGTGCCAGCAGGACAGGAGGGGTACCCCTCCACTTT.

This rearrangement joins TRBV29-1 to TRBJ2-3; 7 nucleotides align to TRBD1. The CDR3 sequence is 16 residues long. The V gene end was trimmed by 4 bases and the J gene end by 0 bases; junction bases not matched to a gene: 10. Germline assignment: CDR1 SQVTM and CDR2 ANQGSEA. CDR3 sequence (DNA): TGCAGCGTTGTTAACCCTGAGACAGGGAGCACAGATACGCAGTATTTT. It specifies CSVVNPETGSTDTQYF.

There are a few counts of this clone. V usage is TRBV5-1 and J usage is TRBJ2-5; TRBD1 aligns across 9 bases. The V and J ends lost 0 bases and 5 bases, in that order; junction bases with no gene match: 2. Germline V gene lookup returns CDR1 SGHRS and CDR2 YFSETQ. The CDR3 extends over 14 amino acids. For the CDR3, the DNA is TGCGCCAGCAGCTTGGATACAGGGGGCGAGACCCAGTACTTC. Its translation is CASSLDTGGETQYF.

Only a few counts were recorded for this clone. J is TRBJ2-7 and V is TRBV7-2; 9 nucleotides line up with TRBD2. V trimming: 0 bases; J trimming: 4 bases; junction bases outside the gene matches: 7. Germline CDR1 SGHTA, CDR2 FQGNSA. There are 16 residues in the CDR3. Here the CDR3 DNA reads TGTGCCAGCAGCTTAGCGCGGGCGCGGGAGGGGTACGAGCAGTACTTC. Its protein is CASSLARAREGYEQYF.

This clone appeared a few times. CDR3 nucleotide sequence: TGTGCCAGCAGTCTCATCAGGGGGCACGAGCATGAAAAACTGTTTTTT. This translates into CASSLIRGHEHEKLFF. This chain uses TRBV27 with TRBJ1-4; TRBD1 matches at 8 bases. This CDR3 is 16 amino acids long. Germline V gene lookup returns CDR1 MNHEY and CDR2 SMNVEV (reference sequence). V lost 5 bases to trimming and J lost 6 bases; unmatched junction nucleotides: 11.

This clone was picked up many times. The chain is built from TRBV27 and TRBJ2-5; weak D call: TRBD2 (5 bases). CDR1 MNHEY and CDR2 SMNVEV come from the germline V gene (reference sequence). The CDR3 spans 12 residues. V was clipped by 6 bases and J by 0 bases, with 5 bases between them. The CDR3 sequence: CASSGNQETQYF. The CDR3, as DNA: TGTGCCAGCAGCGGGAACCAAGAGACCCAGTACTTC.

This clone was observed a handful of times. The CDR3 DNA reads as TGTGCCAGCAGACTCGGACTAGCATCTAATGAGCAGTTCTTC. Amino acids: CASRLGLASNEQFF. The genes are TRBV6-5 and TRBJ2-1; 8 bases agree with TRBD2. Germline trimming cut 6 bases from V and 7 bases from J; bases unmatched to any gene: 8. The CDR3 covers 14 residues. Germline CDR1 is MNHEY and CDR2 is SVGAGI.

CDR3: CASITGQRGNEQFF. CDR3 nucleotide sequence: TGTGCCAGCATCACCGGACAGCGGGGCAATGAGCAGTTCTTC. The rearrangement links TRBV28 to TRBJ2-1; weak D call: TRBD2 (7 bases). The CDR3 extends over 14 amino acids. V was shortened by 7 bases and J by 6 bases, with 16 bases between the two germline ends. The germline V gene encodes CDR1 MDHEN and CDR2 SYDVKM.

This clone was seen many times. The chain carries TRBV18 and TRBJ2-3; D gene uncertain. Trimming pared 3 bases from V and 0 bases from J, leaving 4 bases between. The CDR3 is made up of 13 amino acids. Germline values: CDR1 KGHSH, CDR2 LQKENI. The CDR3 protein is CASSPQSTDTQYF. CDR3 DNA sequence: TGTGCCAGCTCACCTCAGAGCACAGATACGCAGTATTTT. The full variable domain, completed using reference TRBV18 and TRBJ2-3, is NAGVMQNPRHLVRRRGQEARLRCSPMKGHSHVYWYRQLPEEGLKFMVYLQKENIIDESGMPKERFSAEFPKEGPSILRIQQVVRGDSAAYFCASSPQSTDTQYFGPGTRLTVL.

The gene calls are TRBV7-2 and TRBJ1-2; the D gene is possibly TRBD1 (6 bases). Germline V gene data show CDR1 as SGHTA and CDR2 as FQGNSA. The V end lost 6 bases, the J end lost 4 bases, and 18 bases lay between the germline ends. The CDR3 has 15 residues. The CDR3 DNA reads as TGTGCCAGCAGACTGGGGGGGGCGGATCCCTATGGCTACACCTTC. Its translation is CASRLGGADPYGYTF.

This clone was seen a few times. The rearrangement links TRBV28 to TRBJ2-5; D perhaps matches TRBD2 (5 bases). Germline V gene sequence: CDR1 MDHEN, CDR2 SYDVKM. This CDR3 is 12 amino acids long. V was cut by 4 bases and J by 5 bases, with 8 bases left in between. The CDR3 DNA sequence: TGTGCCAGCAGTTCCACGGGGGAGACCCAGTACTTC. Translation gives CASSSTGETQYF. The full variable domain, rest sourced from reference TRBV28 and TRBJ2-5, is DVKVTQSSRYLVKRTGEKVFLECVQDMDHENMFWYRQDPGLGLRLIYFSYDVKMKEKGDIPEGYSVSREKKERFSLILESASTNQTSMYLCASSSTGETQYFGPGTRLLVL.

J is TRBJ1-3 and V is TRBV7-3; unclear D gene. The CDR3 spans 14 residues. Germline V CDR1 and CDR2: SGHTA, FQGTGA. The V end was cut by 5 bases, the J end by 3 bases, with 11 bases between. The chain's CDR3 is CASSPGGFGNTIYF. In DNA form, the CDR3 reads TGTGCCAGCAGCCCTGGAGGTTTTGGAAACACCATATATTTT. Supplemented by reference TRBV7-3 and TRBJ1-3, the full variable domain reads GAGVSQTPSNKVTEKGKYVELRCDPISGHTALYWYRQSLGQGPEFLIYFQGTGAADDSGLPNDRFFAVRPEGSVSTLKIQRTERGDSAVYLCASSPGGFGNTIYFGEGSWLTVV.

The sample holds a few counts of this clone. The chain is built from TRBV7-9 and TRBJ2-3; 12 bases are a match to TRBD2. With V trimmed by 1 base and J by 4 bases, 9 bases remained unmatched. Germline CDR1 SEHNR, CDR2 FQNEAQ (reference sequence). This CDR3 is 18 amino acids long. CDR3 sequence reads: CASSLGGRGLAGPDTQYF. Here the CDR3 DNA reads TGTGCCAGCAGCTTAGGGGGCCGGGGACTAGCGGGCCCAGATACGCAGTATTTT.

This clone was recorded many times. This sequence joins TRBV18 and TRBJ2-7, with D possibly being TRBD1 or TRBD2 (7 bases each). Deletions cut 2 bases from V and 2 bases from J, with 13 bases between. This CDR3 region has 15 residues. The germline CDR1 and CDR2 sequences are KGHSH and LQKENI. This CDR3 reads CASSPTQGGAYEQYV. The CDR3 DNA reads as TGTGCCAGCTCACCAACCCAGGGGGGGGCCTACGAGCAGTACGTC.

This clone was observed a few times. CDR3 sequence: CSARPPGNTEAFF. In DNA form, the CDR3 reads TGCAGCGCCCGCCCCCCGGGGAACACTGAAGCTTTCTTT. This chain links TRBV29-1 with TRBJ1-1; no reliable D call. The CDR3 runs 13 residues. Germline-derived CDR1 and CDR2 are SQVTM and ANQGSEA. Trimming removed 7 bases at V and 1 base at J, with 13 bases between.

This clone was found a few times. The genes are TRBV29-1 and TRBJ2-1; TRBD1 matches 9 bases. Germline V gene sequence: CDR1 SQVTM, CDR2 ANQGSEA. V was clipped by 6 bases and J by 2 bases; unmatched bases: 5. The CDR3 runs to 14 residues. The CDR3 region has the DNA TGCAGCGTACCCGGGACAGGGACCTACAATGAGCAGTTCTTC. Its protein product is CSVPGTGTYNEQFF.

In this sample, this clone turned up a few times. The CDR3 DNA is TGTGCCAGCAGACCCGGGGAGGGGAGGCAAGAGACCCAGTACTTC. Its protein is CASRPGEGRQETQYF. The J gene is TRBJ2-5, the V gene TRBV6-6, with 7 bases that match TRBD2. Germline V lookup: CDR1 MNHNY, CDR2 SVGAGI (reference sequence). The ends lost 6 bases at V and 2 bases at J; junction bases unmatched: 9. CDR3 length: 15 amino acids.

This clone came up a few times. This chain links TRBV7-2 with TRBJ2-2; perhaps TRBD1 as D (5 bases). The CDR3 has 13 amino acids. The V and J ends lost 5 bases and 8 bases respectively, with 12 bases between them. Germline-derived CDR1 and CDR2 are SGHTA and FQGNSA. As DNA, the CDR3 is TGTGCCAGCAGCCAATCCCAGGGTGGGGAGCTGTTTTTT. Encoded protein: CASSQSQGGELFF.

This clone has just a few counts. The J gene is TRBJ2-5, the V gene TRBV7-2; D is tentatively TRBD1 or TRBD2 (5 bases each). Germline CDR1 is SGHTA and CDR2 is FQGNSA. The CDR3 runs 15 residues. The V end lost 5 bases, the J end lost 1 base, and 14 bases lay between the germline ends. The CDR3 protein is CASSNQAGTQETQYF. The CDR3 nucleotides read TGTGCCAGCAGCAACCAGGCCGGGACCCAAGAGACCCAGTACTTC.

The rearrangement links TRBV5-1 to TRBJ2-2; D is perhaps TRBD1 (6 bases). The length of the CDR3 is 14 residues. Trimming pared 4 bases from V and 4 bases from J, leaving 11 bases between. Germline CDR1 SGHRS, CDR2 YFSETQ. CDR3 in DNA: TGCGCCAGCAGCGCAGGACAGCCCACCGGGGAGCTGTTTTTT. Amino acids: CASSAGQPTGELFF.

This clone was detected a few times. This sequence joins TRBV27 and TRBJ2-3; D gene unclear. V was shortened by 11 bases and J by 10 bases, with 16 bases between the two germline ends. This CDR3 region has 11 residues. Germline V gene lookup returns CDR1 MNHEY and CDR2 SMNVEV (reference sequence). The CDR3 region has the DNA TGTGCCCGCGGTCGACGGACCGCGCAGTATTTT. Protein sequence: CARGRRTAQYF.

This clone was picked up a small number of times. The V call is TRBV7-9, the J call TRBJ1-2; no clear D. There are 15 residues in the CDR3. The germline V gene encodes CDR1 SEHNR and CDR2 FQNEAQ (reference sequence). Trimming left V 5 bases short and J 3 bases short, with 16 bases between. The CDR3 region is CASSRHRKEDYGYTF. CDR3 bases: TGTGCCAGCAGCCGACACAGAAAAGAGGACTATGGCTACACCTTC.